This T cell receptor beta chain was documented in a study of blood T cell dynamics during melanoma immunotherapy. The time point: week 3, after first cycle of checkpoint inhibitor. Points on this clone: At one of its ends the junction is not consistent with the germline gene, which may arise from a read error.

Repertoires were generated with immunoSEQ multiplex PCR, while TCRdb's copy carries only in-frame clones and drops some. The sample shows roughly 780 clones, around 65% of them seen only once. The sample consisted of central memory CD8+ T cells from blood, taken from a patient treated with checkpoint blockade. This sequence was found in a human donor with melanoma.

CDR3: CATEGTPGSGANVPTF. The CDR3 DNA reads as TGTGCCACCGAGGGCACTCCCGGGTCTGGGGCCAACGTCCCGACTTTC. The chain links TRBV15 to TRBJ2-6; tentatively, D is TRBD1 or TRBD2 (5 bases each). The V gene's germline CDR1 is LNHNV and CDR2 YYDKDF (reference sequence). The CDR3 length is 16 residues.